This T cell receptor beta chain was recovered during a study of PD-1 blockade in classical Hodgkin lymphoma (dated by TCRdb to the early 2020s). For the study in its entirety: Nivolumab dosing was 3 mg/kg intravenously every 2 weeks, continuing until either disease progression or unacceptable toxicity. A peripheral blood immune signature of response to PD-1 blockade in classical Hodgkin lymphoma was defined using TCR beta sequencing and CyTOF.

Results and caveats for the whole study, not just this receptor: Trial patients with a complete response had baseline diversity similar to that of newly diagnosed patients, while partial responders and progressors had significantly lower diversity. By C4D1, a significant rise was seen in CD4+ TCR diversity but not in CD8+ TCR diversity (p=0.0027 vs p=0.16), and the rise was most apparent among complete responders (p=0.02). The study covered only a single clinical trial cohort, and the causes of the repertoire differences, possibly disease activity or prior therapy, were still not defined. Baseline TCR diversity was reported to be lower in newly diagnosed patients than in healthy donors and to be lower still in relapsed/refractory patients. Lower diversity was observed in patients in whom nivolumab was started less than 1 year after ASCT, and these patients were excluded from later analyses so that confounding by immune reconstitution would be avoided.

The intended sense of this specimen's time point label: cycle 2 day 1 (C2D1) of nivolumab. Every trial patient had relapsed after autologous stem cell transplantation, and cohorts A, B and C differed in prior brentuximab vedotin exposure. The trial cohort included 50 to 60 patients with relapsed/refractory classical Hodgkin lymphoma, and each patient had a best overall response of complete response, partial response or progressive disease. Single-agent nivolumab was administered to trial patients in the multi-cohort phase II CheckMate 205 trial. An independent review committee assessed best overall response using the 2007 International Working Group response criteria. PBMCs from the trial were collected at three points: immediately before nivolumab initiation (C1D1), and during therapy at cycle 2 day 1 and cycle 4 day 1. Peripheral blood was collected in 8 mL Vacutainer Cell Preparation Tubes, from which PBMCs were isolated by centrifugation and then cryopreserved.

CDR1 and CDR2, looked up from the germline V gene (reference sequence), are GTSNPN and SVGIG. V and J are truncated by 2 bases and 4 bases respectively, leaving an intervening sequence of 17 bases. Inclusive of the bounding cysteine and phenylalanine, the CDR3 is 15 residues long. The read is trimmed to its CDR3 DNA, 45 bases read in frame from base 1. As concerns this clone: It has no known antigen specificity. No quality values exist for individual bases; no much larger clone is one base distant.

The Qiagen DNeasy kit was used to extract genomic DNA both from unsorted PBMCs and from the negatively selected CD4+ and CD8+ fractions. TCR beta CDR3 regions were amplified by immunoSEQ multiplex PCR using primers annealing to V and J segments. A synthetic immune receptor repertoire was used to minimize amplification bias, and any residual bias was removed computationally once sequencing was done. The source study handled its data this way. Custom Python scripts were used to quantify repertoire diversity as the Shannon entropy index. Unsorted, CD4+ and CD8+ repertoires were analyzed separately, except for combined analyses in which CD4+ and CD8+ sequences were merged in silico. A clone was considered expanded if an increase in frequency of at least 2-fold after treatment relative to C1D1 was found, and a pseudocount of 0.5 was applied to clones undetected at baseline. Clones with 0 or 1 copy at C1D1 were defined as singleton clones, while clones with 2 or more copies were defined as non-singleton clones. Clones expanded in unsorted samples were labelled as CD4+, CD8+ or unknown by matching protein sequences in sorted samples from the same patient. Wilcoxon tests on paired samples were used to test changes in diversity from C1D1 to C4D1. TCRdb took this table from immuneACCESS and kept in-frame rearrangements with V and J called. Such tables lack part of the clones; where checked against another copy, unresolved V genes explain under half of the gap, and the rest is unexplained. That table furnishes V, J and clone size, whereas the DNA furnished D and trimming. A total of 66,000 or so clones appear in this sample, 71% of them only once. Roughly 9% of the sample is in the top ten clones.

The input for sequencing was peripheral blood mononuclear cells (PBMCs), taken before the second cycle of nivolumab. The TCR comes from a human donor with classical Hodgkin lymphoma. The chain joins TRBV30 to TRBJ1-1; possibly the D gene is TRBD1, per 6 matching bases. The base sequence is TGTGCCTGGAGTCCACAAACAGGGTATGGCACTGAAGCTTTCTTT. Its product reads: CAWSPQTGYGTEAFF. With the portions outside the CDR3 filled from the reference TRBV30 and TRBJ1-1 genes, the complete variable region becomes SQTIHQWPATLVQPVGSPLSLECTVEGTSNPNLYWYRQAAGRGLQLLFYSVGIGQISSEVPQNLSASRPQDRQFILSSKKLLLSDSGFYLCAWSPQTGYGTEAFFGQGTRLTVV.